This T cell receptor (beta chain) originates from a study of vaccination and CD4 T cells after COVID-19. Study information: In the convalescent cohort, there were six males and four females, two of them Hispanic. Following dose two, a median approximately 72 days (range 14 to 241) passed before post-vaccine samples were taken.

This clonotype was counted only a few times. Each CDR3 protein gets one entry after TCRdb re-called the PCR reads with MiXCR. The sample shows more than 25,000 distinct CDR3 sequences, around 49% of them seen only once. This CDR3 region has 18 residues. This sample's time point: late sampling 161 to 241 days after vaccination in a few convalescent patients. The specimen was CD4+ T cells from blood, collected about 7 months after SARS-CoV-2 vaccination. This chain joins TRBV21-1 and TRBJ1-2; the table calls TRBD1, which could not be checked here. TRBV21-1 is shown as a pseudogene. The sequence derives from a human donor who had recovered from COVID-19. The CDR3 region is CASSNPTGQGNYNYGYTF. The DNA for the CDR3 is TGTGCCAGCAGCAACCCGACGGGACAGGGGAATTACAACTATGGCTACACCTTC.